This TCR beta chain was found in a study of blood T cell repertoires in COVID-19 (dated by TCRdb to 2018 to 2020). General notes on the study: Collaborator samples came from the United States, Italy and Spain and covered acute and convalescent phases of COVID-19. The material from the prospective study consisted of cDNA or gDNA derived from T cells, B-cell-depleted T cells, or PBMCs. Nearly every sample came with metadata listing a de-identified subject ID, COVID-19 status, age in years and sex. HLA class I and class II types, where available, came from metadata supplied by the sample provider rather than from assay-based typing. Deeply sampled blood TCRbeta repertoires from subjects exposed to, actively infected with, or recovered from COVID-19 were included in the dataset. The repertoires were released in a freely available public database intended as a resource for research on the immune response to SARS-CoV-2. Samples were obtained from the ongoing ImmuneRACE study (first 160 participants) and from some 1,300 subjects provided by 6 global collaborators. General conclusions and limits of the study: The amount of clinical and demographic metadata varied by source and participant and was provided uncurated.

The collaborating institutions used their own protocols to collect whole blood in K2EDTA tubes. For TCRbeta analysis, collaborator samples were shipped as frozen whole blood, as isolated PBMCs, or as DNA extracted from either sample type. To note about this clone: No antigen is known for it. The input lacks base qualities; no much larger clone sits a single base away.

The immunoSEQ Assay, a bias-controlled multiplex PCR, was used to amplify TCRbeta CDR3 regions from genomic DNA. The authors' pipeline ran thus. Within the assay, amplification of reference gene primers was used to estimate how many nucleated cells each sample contained. Sequence reads were collapsed and filtered to measure the absolute abundance of every unique TCRbeta CDR3 rearrangement. For each sample, productive Simpson clonality was calculated as the square root of Simpson's diversity index across productive rearrangements. TCRdb carries this immuneACCESS record with in-frame sequences only. Its versions omit some clonotypes, under half of them owing to an unresolved V gene in the studies checked, with the rest unexplained. That table is the source of V, J and clone size, and D and trimming were worked out from the DNA. Across this sample there are around 380,000 clones, with roughly 86% seen only once. The top ten hold more than 0.85% of the sample.

The germline V gene encodes CDR1 SNHLY and CDR2 FYNNEI. The CDR3 contains 16 residues, cysteine and phenylalanine counted. Solely the CDR3 DNA is kept, with 48 bases framed from the first base. V loses 0 bases, J loses 6 bases, and the germline ends lie 14 bases apart. The receptor chain draws on TRBV2 and TRBJ1-4, with the D gene uncertain. The sequencing input was peripheral blood. The sequence derives from a human donor with acute or convalescent COVID-19. The donor label of this sample is uncertain. The DNA reads as follows: TGTGCCAGCAGTGAAGCGCTCGGGTGGGGAGATGAAAAACTGTTTTTT. Its protein product is CASSEALGWGDEKLFF.